This passage covers 24 T cell receptor beta chains from one sample sequenced in a study of T cell responses to AZD1222 COVID-19 vaccine. Measured with immunoSEQ multiplex PCR; TCRdb has only the in-frame clones, and not every one. The profile shows around 100,000 clones, 92% of them singletons. Material: peripheral blood, obtained on day 0 of AZD1222 vaccination. These receptors all come from an adult in good health.

This rearrangement joins TRBV4-2 to TRBJ1-4, with 7 nucleotides matching TRBD1. The CDR3 is 16 amino acids. V lost 0 bases to trimming and J lost 7 bases; unmatched junction nucleotides: 8. CDR1 is LGHNA, CDR2 YNFKEQ, per germline. Here the CDR3 DNA reads TGTGCCAGCAGCCAAGATCAGAGGGGGCTAGTTGAAAAACTGTTTTTT. It is translated as CASSQDQRGLVEKLFF.

As concerns this clone: Relative to the germline gene, one junction end is altered; a read error may explain this. This chain uses TRBV2 with TRBJ1-6; D possibly corresponds to TRBD1 (6 bases). Germline CDR1 is SNHLY and CDR2 is FYNNEI. This CDR3 spans 13 amino acids. The CDR3 DNA sequence: TGTGCCAGCAGGGAAGCAGGGGACTCACCCCTCCACTTT. It specifies CASREAGDSPLHF.

This clone was counted once. CDR3 in amino acids: CASSLTQGGSSYNSPLHF. The CDR3 DNA follows: TGCGCCAGCAGCCTAACTCAGGGGGGAAGCTCCTATAATTCACCCCTCCACTTT. This chain uses TRBV4-3 with TRBJ1-6; 7 bases line up with TRBD1. CDR1 and CDR2 from the germline V gene are LGHNA and YSLEER. This CDR3 region has 18 residues. Trimming took 4 bases from V and 0 from J; bases not matched to a gene: 9.

In this sample, this clone turned up once. This chain connects TRBV2 to TRBJ1-5, with a possible D match to TRBD1 (5 bases). Germline V gene sequence: CDR1 SNHLY, CDR2 FYNNEI. The V end lost 9 bases, the J end lost 1 base, and 10 bases lay between the germline ends. The CDR3 sequence is 13 residues long. CDR3 DNA sequence: TGTGCCAGTCACCGGGACAGCAATCAGCCCCAGCATTTT. Translating gives CASHRDSNQPQHF.

This sequence joins TRBV6-5 and TRBJ2-3; possible D gene TRBD2, 6 bases. Trimming pared 6 bases from V and 7 bases from J, leaving 11 bases between. Germline V gene sequence: CDR1 MNHEY, CDR2 SVGAGI. There are 12 residues in the CDR3. The CDR3 sequence: CASRDRGYTQYF. DNA for the CDR3: TGTGCCAGCAGGGACCGGGGGTATACGCAGTATTTT.

The chain combines TRBV7-9 with TRBJ1-4; tentative D call: TRBD1 (6 bases). Trimming cost V 0 bases and J 4 bases, with 12 bases left between them. The CDR3 totals 16 residues. The germline CDR1 and CDR2 sequences are SEHNR and FQNEAQ (reference sequence). The CDR3 spells CASSLAGAGVNEKLFF. For the CDR3, the DNA is TGTGCCAGCAGCTTAGCAGGGGCAGGGGTTAATGAAAAACTGTTTTTT.

This chain links TRBV10-2 with TRBJ2-7; TRBD2 matches at 7 bases. From germline, CDR1 is WSHSY and CDR2 SAAADI. The CDR3 length is 13 residues. The V segment lost 0 bases and the J segment 6 bases; nucleotides outside the gene matches: 2. The CDR3 DNA reads as TGCGCCAGCAGTGAGTCGGGGGGGGGCGAGCAGTACTTC. Its protein product is CASSESGGGEQYF.

The chain uses TRBV2 and TRBJ1-1; TRBD1 matches 9 bases. With 6 bases clipped from V and 5 bases from J, the junction kept 4 bases outside the gene matches. Germline V lookup: CDR1 SNHLY, CDR2 FYNNEI. The CDR3 is 13 residues long. The CDR3 bases are TGTGCCAGCAGAGACAGGGGGATAACTGAAGCTTTCTTT. Its protein product is CASRDRGITEAFF.

This clone is a singleton in its sample. The chain joins TRBV7-2 to TRBJ1-1, with D uncertain. Trimming took 5 bases from V and 2 from J, leaving 18 bases between them. The CDR3 extends over 16 amino acids. Germline lookup yields CDR1 SGHTA and CDR2 FQGNSA. CDR3 nucleotide sequence: TGTGCCAGCAGCCCGCAAGGACGGACCCTTAACACTGAAGCTTTCTTT. Encoded protein: CASSPQGRTLNTEAFF.

This clone appeared a single time. The genes are TRBV7-2 and TRBJ1-3, with D possibly being TRBD1 (6 bases). The CDR3 runs 15 residues. The germline CDR1 and CDR2 sequences are SGHTA and FQGNSA. V was cut by 5 bases and J by 0 bases, with 11 bases left in between. CDR3 sequence reads: CASSLTGFSGNTIYF. The CDR3 coding sequence is TGTGCCAGCAGCCTTACAGGGTTCTCTGGAAACACCATATATTTT.

This sequence joins TRBV7-2 and TRBJ1-3; 8 bases agree with TRBD1. With 5 bases clipped from V and 1 base from J, the junction kept 1 base outside the gene matches. Germline-derived CDR1 and CDR2 are SGHTA and FQGNSA. There are 14 residues in the CDR3. The CDR3, as DNA: TGTGCCAGCAGCCGGACAGGGTCTGGAAACACCATATATTTT. This sequence encodes CASSRTGSGNTIYF.

The chain is built from TRBV11-3 and TRBJ2-2; D call uncertain. The germline gives CDR1 SGHNT, CDR2 YENEEA. This CDR3 has 15 residues. Trimming left V 3 bases short and J 3 bases short, with 11 bases between. This CDR3 reads CASSFGYGDTGELFF. The CDR3 DNA is TGTGCCAGCAGCTTCGGGTACGGAGACACCGGGGAGCTGTTTTTT. The full variable domain, its missing parts supplied by reference TRBV11-3 and TRBJ2-2, is EAGVVQSPRYKIIEKKQPVAFWCNPISGHNTLYWYLQNLGQGPELLIRYENEEAVDDSQLPKDRFSAERLKGVDSTLKIQPAELGDSAVYLCASSFGYGDTGELFFGEGSRLTVL.

V usage is TRBV20-1 and J usage is TRBJ1-2, with D hard to call. CDR1 and CDR2 from the germline V gene are DFQATT and SNEGSKA (reference sequence). V shed 7 bases and J shed 3 bases, with 9 bases lying between them. The CDR3 spans 11 residues. CDR3 bases: TGCAGTGGTCGTAAAGACTATGGCTACACCTTC. This encodes CSGRKDYGYTF.

The J gene is TRBJ2-7, the V gene TRBV11-1; D perhaps matches TRBD1 (5 bases). This CDR3 spans 13 amino acids. Between the trimmed V and J ends, which lost 4 bases and 1 base, there was a span of 8 bases. CDR1 and CDR2 (germline): SGHAT, FQDESV (reference sequence). CDR3 sequence (DNA): TGTGCCAGCAGCTCCGACAGATCCTACGAGCAGTACTTC. Translating it yields CASSSDRSYEQYF.

The chain carries TRBV30 and TRBJ1-1; a weak D match, TRBD1 (5 bases). This CDR3 comprises 13 residues. V was shortened by 3 bases and J by 5 bases, with 13 bases between the two germline ends. Germline V gene lookup returns CDR1 GTSNPN and CDR2 SVGIG (reference sequence). The CDR3 bases are TGTGCCTGGAGAGCAGAGGGGTGGACTGAAGCTTTCTTT. It translates to CAWRAEGWTEAFF.

The chain recombines TRBV2 with TRBJ2-3; D is undetermined. The germline V and J ends were trimmed by 8 bases and 7 bases, with 10 bases remaining between them. The CDR3 loop spans 11 amino acids. CDR1 is SNHLY, CDR2 FYNNEI, per germline. CDR3 bases: TGTGCCAGCGCGCTTCAGAATACGCAGTATTTT. This gives the protein CASALQNTQYF. The full variable domain, its missing parts supplied by reference TRBV2 and TRBJ2-3, is EPEVTQTPSHQVTQMGQEVILRCVPISNHLYFYWYRQILGQKVEFLVSFYNNEISEKSEIFDDQFSVERPDGSNFTLKIRSTKLEDSAMYFCASALQNTQYFGPGTRLTVL.

This clone was found once. The CDR3 sequence is CASNLGGGYGYTF. The CDR3 nucleotides read TGTGCCAGTAACTTGGGGGGCGGCTATGGCTACACCTTC. The rearrangement links TRBV30 to TRBJ1-2, with a weak D call TRBD1 (6 bases). The germline V gene encodes CDR1 GTSNPN and CDR2 SVGIG (reference sequence). This CDR3 is built from 13 residues. Trimming cost V 8 bases and J 4 bases, with 17 bases left between them.

J is TRBJ2-1 and V is TRBV7-8, with 8 bases lining up with TRBD2. Losses at the gene ends were 6 bases for V and 4 bases for J; bases not matched to a gene: 5. The CDR3 totals 14 residues. CDR1 is SGHVS and CDR2 is FQNEAQ in the germline V gene. The CDR3 sequence is CASRSGGLYNEQFF. CDR3 in DNA: TGTGCCAGCAGGTCGGGGGGGCTTTACAATGAGCAGTTCTTC.

The chain carries TRBV19 and TRBJ1-2; D ambiguous. This CDR3 has 15 amino acids. Trimming removed 1 base from V and 5 bases from J, with 14 bases in between. Germline assignment: CDR1 LNHDA and CDR2 SQIVND (reference sequence). CDR3 protein: CASSIAAGSSYGYTF. DNA of the CDR3: TGTGCCAGTAGTATAGCTGCGGGCTCTAGTTATGGCTACACCTTC.

The gene calls are TRBV3-1 (or the pseudogene TRBV3-2) and TRBJ2-7; TRBD1 matches at 7 bases. Trimming cost V 3 bases and J 0 bases; bases outside gene matches: 2. The CDR3 has 14 residues. The germline V gene encodes CDR1 LGHDT and CDR2 YNNKEL (reference sequence). The DNA of the CDR3 is TGTGCCAGCAGCCAGAGGGACAGCTCCTACGAGCAGTACTTC. This sequence encodes CASSQRDSSYEQYF.

A single count supports this clone. The chain is built from TRBV27 and TRBJ1-1; D is unresolved. The length of the CDR3 is 13 residues. The V gene lost 6 bases and the J gene lost 0 bases, with 8 bases spanning the gap. CDR1 is MNHEY and CDR2 is SMNVEV in the germline V gene (reference sequence). CDR3 sequence reads: CASRDNLNTEAFF. In DNA form, the CDR3 reads TGTGCCAGCAGAGACAATTTGAACACTGAAGCTTTCTTT.

V gene TRBV18 combines with J gene TRBJ1-1, with a tentative D call TRBD1 (6 bases). Germline CDR1 KGHSH, CDR2 LQKENI. This CDR3 has 11 amino acids. The V end lost 6 bases, the J end lost 7 bases, and 9 bases lay between the germline ends. CDR3 region: CASSRTVEAFF. Here the CDR3 DNA reads TGTGCCAGCTCGCGGACAGTTGAAGCTTTCTTT. Full variable domain (remainder filled in from reference TRBV18 and TRBJ1-1): NAGVMQNPRHLVRRRGQEARLRCSPMKGHSHVYWYRQLPEEGLKFMVYLQKENIIDESGMPKERFSAEFPKEGPSILRIQQVVRGDSAAYFCASSRTVEAFFGQGTRLTVV.

This clone was detected only once. The V call is TRBV28, the J call TRBJ1-5; D gene ambiguous. V lost 3 bases, J lost 1 base, and 10 bases lay in between. CDR1 MDHEN and CDR2 SYDVKM come from the germline V gene. This CDR3 spans 15 amino acids. The CDR3 is CASSLQFGSNQPQHF. CDR3 coding DNA: TGTGCCAGCAGTTTGCAGTTTGGGAGCAATCAGCCCCAGCATTTT.

This clone appeared once. The chain is built from TRBV4-2 and TRBJ2-2; 8 nucleotides match TRBD1. The CDR3 is 15 residues long. Germline V gene sequence: CDR1 LGHNA, CDR2 YNFKEQ. The V and J ends lost 7 bases and 0 bases, in that order; junction bases with no gene match: 4. CDR3: CASTQGAANTGELFF. CDR3 coding DNA: TGTGCCAGCACCCAGGGGGCAGCGAACACCGGGGAGCTGTTTTTT.